This T cell receptor (beta chain) was identified during a study of regulatory T cells in long-lasting Graves disease. Time point specified: newly diagnosed GD, antithyroid drugs for less than 3 months. There was RNA extracted from PBMCs, and the TCR library was made from it. The CDR3 extends over 15 amino acids. The V gene end was trimmed by 6 bases and the J gene end by 0 bases; junction bases not matched to a gene: 5. In germline, CDR1 is DFQATT, CDR2 SNEGSKA (reference sequence). Arm-PCR of CDR3 regions and iRepertoire HTBI primers were used to build TCR beta libraries. TCRdb ran MiXCR on the multiplex PCR reads and lists one entry per CDR3 protein. The sample yields around 480,000 distinct CDR3 sequences, 15% to 20% seen once. The sample also formed part of further work on T cells in Graves' hyperthyroidism and ophthalmopathy.

This TCR was sampled from a woman aged 35-60 years with Graves disease. The specimen was peripheral blood mononuclear cells (PBMCs), collected at new diagnosis, from a patient treated with antithyroid drugs. The V and J genes are TRBV20-1 and TRBJ2-2; TRBD1 aligns across 9 bases. The CDR3 DNA reads as TGCAGTGCAAGGGACAGGGTAACGAACACCGGGGAGCTGTTTTTT. This translates into CSARDRVTNTGELFF.